Shown below are 28 T cell receptor beta chains from a single sample sequenced in a study of identical twins. TCRdb reprocessed the 5' RACE reads via MiXCR and lists one record per CDR3 protein. The sample carries fewer than 250,000 distinct CDR3 sequences, around 9.6% recorded once. The sample comprised memory (CD45RO+) T cells sorted from blood. The source of these receptors is a young woman in good health.

This clonotype was counted at least ten times. The chain joins TRBV25-1 to TRBJ2-1; 9 bases line up with TRBD1. Germline loops: CDR1 MGHDK, CDR2 SYGVNS. V gave up 9 bases and J gave up 7 bases; unmatched junction bases: 10. The CDR3 has 14 residues. The CDR3 bases are TGTGCCAGTGGACCGGGACAGGGATTGAATGAGCAGTTCTTC. Translating it yields CASGPGQGLNEQFF.

This clonotype appeared many times. This sequence joins TRBV3-1 and TRBJ2-3, with 7 bases aligning to TRBD1. The CDR3 length is 15 residues. CDR1 and CDR2 from the germline V gene are LGHDT and YNNKEL (reference sequence). The junction had 4 bases not matched to a gene; V was cut back by 4 bases and J by 0 bases. Here the CDR3 DNA reads TGTGCCAGCAGCCCAAGGGGACAGAGCACAGATACGCAGTATTTT. Translation gives CASSPRGQSTDTQYF.

This clonotype was picked up a small number of times. The chain uses TRBV7-7 and TRBJ2-1, with 9 bases lining up with TRBD2. This CDR3 is built from 17 residues. The trim removed 1 base at V and 1 base at J, leaving 5 bases unmatched. In germline, CDR1 is SSHAT, CDR2 FNYEAQ (reference sequence). The CDR3 bases are TGTGCCAGCAGCTTAGGGCTAGCGGGAAGTTCCTACAATGAGCAGTTCTTC. Translated: CASSLGLAGSSYNEQFF.

The chain employs TRBV6-5 and TRBJ1-5; possible D gene TRBD1, 5 bases. Germline V lookup: CDR1 MNHEY, CDR2 SVGAGI. The CDR3 loop spans 14 amino acids. V was trimmed by 5 bases and J by 4 bases, leaving 12 bases between them. The CDR3 region is CASSLQVSNQPQHF. CDR3 nucleotides: TGTGCCAGCAGTCTACAGGTTTCAAATCAGCCCCAGCATTTT.

This chain connects TRBV6-5 to TRBJ1-1; D ambiguous. The germline gives CDR1 MNHEY, CDR2 SVGAGI. V lost 0 bases to trimming and J lost 11 bases, with 16 bases between them. CDR3 length equals 14 residues. CDR3 residues: CASSYSTVKGVAFF. In nucleotides, the CDR3 is TGTGCCAGCAGTTACTCGACGGTTAAGGGAGTGGCTTTCTTT.

The genes are TRBV6-1 and TRBJ2-3; 8 bases map to TRBD2. V lost 5 bases to trimming and J lost 6 bases; unmatched junction nucleotides: 7. Germline V gene lookup returns CDR1 MNHNS and CDR2 SASEGT. The CDR3 is 14 amino acids. Here the CDR3 reads CASSPREGLDTQYF. The CDR3 bases are TGTGCCAGCAGTCCACGGGAGGGCCTTGATACGCAGTATTTT.

This CDR3 is CASSVKFNEKLFF. CDR3 DNA sequence: TGTGCCAGCAGTGTCAAGTTTAATGAAAAACTGTTTTTT. The V and J genes are TRBV2 and TRBJ1-4; D is unresolved. V lost 4 bases to trimming and J lost 4 bases, with 7 bases between them. This CDR3 is 13 amino acids long. Per the germline V gene, CDR1 is SNHLY and CDR2 is FYNNEI.

This clonotype was detected a few times. The chain joins TRBV20-1 to TRBJ2-2, with TRBD2 identical over 9 bases. This CDR3 has 15 residues. Germline V gene sequence: CDR1 DFQATT, CDR2 SNEGSKA (reference sequence). V shed 6 bases, J shed 7 bases, and the junction held 12 bases outside the gene matches. Here the CDR3 reads CSALNSGSDGGELFF. CDR3 DNA sequence: TGCAGTGCCCTGAATAGCGGGAGCGACGGCGGGGAGCTGTTTTTT.

This chain uses TRBV6-2 or TRBV6-3 with TRBJ2-5, with D tentatively TRBD1 (5 bases). This CDR3 is built from 14 residues. In germline, CDR1 is MNHEY, CDR2 SVGEGT. The germline V and J ends were trimmed by 7 bases and 2 bases, with 14 bases remaining between them. CDR3 in amino acids: CASTDSQLQETQYF. The CDR3 DNA follows: TGTGCCAGCACCGACAGCCAGCTTCAAGAGACCCAGTACTTC.

This clonotype was seen repeatedly, ten times or more. V usage is TRBV5-1 and J usage is TRBJ1-1, with 9 bases aligning to TRBD1. Germline assignment: CDR1 SGHRS and CDR2 YFSETQ. This CDR3 contains 15 residues. The V segment lost 3 bases and the J segment 1 base; nucleotides outside the gene matches: 4. The CDR3 loop reads CASSWDRVQNTEAFF. In DNA, the CDR3 is TGCGCCAGCAGCTGGGACAGGGTACAGAACACTGAAGCTTTCTTT.

This clonotype was counted ten times or more. J is TRBJ2-2 and V is TRBV24-1; D gene uncertain. Germline V CDR1 and CDR2: KGHDR, SFDVKD. V lost 7 bases, J lost 7 bases, and 9 bases lay in between. This CDR3 comprises 12 residues. The CDR3 reads CATSGYGGELFF. CDR3 DNA sequence: TGTGCCACCAGCGGGTATGGCGGGGAGCTGTTTTTT.

V gene TRBV9 combines with J gene TRBJ2-1, with TRBD2 matching over 8 bases. J lost 6 bases, V lost 0 bases, and 8 bases had no gene match. Per germline, CDR1 SGDLS and CDR2 YYNGEE. The CDR3 is 16 residues long. CDR3 DNA sequence: TGTGCCAGCAGCGTAGCCTCGGGGGGGCCGGGCAATGAGCAGTTCTTC. Its protein is CASSVASGGPGNEQFF.

This chain links TRBV4-3 with TRBJ2-3; no firm D call. The germline gives CDR1 LGHNA, CDR2 YSLEER. Trimming pared 3 bases from V and 0 bases from J, leaving 16 bases between. The CDR3 length is 17 residues. CDR3 sequence: CASSQQSGLISTDTQYF. In nucleotides, the CDR3 is TGCGCCAGCAGCCAGCAATCAGGTTTGATCAGCACAGATACGCAGTATTTT.

This rearrangement joins TRBV5-6 to TRBJ2-3, with no clear D. CDR1 and CDR2 (germline): SGHDT, YYEEEE. This CDR3 comprises 12 residues. V dropped 3 bases and J dropped 6 bases, with 8 bases sitting between them. The CDR3 here is CASSSILDTQYF. CDR3 DNA sequence: TGTGCCAGCAGCTCGATCCTCGATACGCAGTATTTT. Full variable domain (remainder filled in from reference TRBV5-6 and TRBJ2-3): DAGVTQSPTHLIKTRGQQVTLRCSPKSGHDTVSWYQQALGQGPQFIFQYYEEEERQRGNFPDRFSGHQFPNYSSELNVNALLLGDSALYLCASSSILDTQYFGPGTRLTVL.

The sample holds many counts of this clonotype. This rearrangement joins TRBV5-1 to TRBJ2-7; 9 nucleotides match TRBD1. Trimming removed 4 bases from V and 3 bases from J; junction bases left unmatched: 5. CDR3 length: 14 amino acids. CDR1 SGHRS and CDR2 YFSETQ come from the germline V gene. The CDR3 sequence: CASSTRDRVYEQYF. CDR3 bases: TGCGCCAGCAGCACCCGGGACAGGGTCTACGAGCAGTACTTC.

The table lists this clonotype with a few counts. V gene TRBV3-1 combines with J gene TRBJ2-6, with 7 bases lining up with TRBD2. This CDR3 comprises 17 residues. Per germline, CDR1 LGHDT and CDR2 YNNKEL (reference sequence). Trimming at V came to 3 bases and at J to 0 bases, leaving 5 bases not matched to a gene. DNA of the CDR3: TGTGCCAGCAGCCAGATCCTAGCGGCCTCTGGGGCCAACGTCCTGACTTTC. It yields the protein CASSQILAASGANVLTF.

The rearrangement links TRBV20-1 to TRBJ2-5; D unclear. V gave up 2 bases and J gave up 1 base, with 2 bases separating them. The CDR3 totals 11 residues. Germline V CDR1 and CDR2: DFQATT, SNEGSKA (reference sequence). The CDR3 loop reads CSARLQETQYF. The CDR3, as DNA: TGCAGTGCTAGACTCCAAGAGACCCAGTACTTC.

There are a few counts of this clonotype. The gene calls are TRBV19 and TRBJ2-5, with 7 bases fitting TRBD2. The CDR3 runs 13 residues. From germline, CDR1 is LNHDA and CDR2 SQIVND (reference sequence). V lost 11 bases to trimming and J lost 2 bases; unmatched junction nucleotides: 8. The CDR3 is CASRLSGQETQYF. CDR3 coding DNA: TGTGCCTCAAGGCTTAGCGGGCAAGAGACCCAGTACTTC.

The rearrangement joins TRBV5-5 to TRBJ1-1, with D uncertain. The CDR3 sequence is 14 residues long. V lost 2 bases and J lost 2, with 10 bases in between. Germline lookup yields CDR1 SGHKS and CDR2 YYEKEE (reference sequence). In nucleotides, the CDR3 is TGTGCCAGCAGCTTCTCACCGCTTAACACTGAAGCTTTCTTT. This encodes CASSFSPLNTEAFF.

The gene calls are TRBV29-1 and TRBJ1-1; D is unclear. Germline CDR1 reads SQVTM; CDR2 reads ANQGSEA. The CDR3 has 14 amino acids. Trimming shortened V by 7 bases and J by 0 bases, and 15 bases separated the two germline ends. The CDR3 nucleotides are TGCAGCGCCTCGAAGGGCAGCATGAACACTGAAGCTTTCTTT. Its protein is CSASKGSMNTEAFF.

Many counts were recorded for this clonotype. The V call is TRBV25-1, the J call TRBJ2-3; D is unclear. The CDR3 runs 14 residues. The V end was cut by 4 bases, the J end by 6 bases, with 14 bases between. Looked up from germline, CDR1 is MGHDK and CDR2 is SYGVNS. Here the CDR3 reads CASSARQYTDTQYF. CDR3 nucleotide sequence: TGTGCCAGCAGTGCGCGGCAATACACCGATACGCAGTATTTT.

V is TRBV9 and J is TRBJ2-1, with TRBD2 matching over 13 bases. This CDR3 contains 17 residues. Germline values: CDR1 SGDLS, CDR2 YYNGEE. The ends lost 4 bases at V and 8 bases at J; junction bases unmatched: 12. In DNA, the CDR3 is TGTGCCAGCAGCCTCCTGACCGGGACTAGCGGGATCCATGAGCAGTTCTTC. It is translated as CASSLLTGTSGIHEQFF.

This clonotype turned up a few times. The chain uses TRBV30 and TRBJ1-1; D unclear. With 0 bases removed from V and 1 base from J, the gap between germline ends came to 6 bases. The CDR3 loop spans 13 amino acids. Germline V gene data show CDR1 as GTSNPN and CDR2 as SVGIG (reference sequence). Here the CDR3 DNA reads TGTGCCTGGAGTGTCTCCTGGAACACTGAAGCTTTCTTT. Translating it yields CAWSVSWNTEAFF. Using reference TRBV30 and TRBJ1-1 for the parts outside the CDR3, the full variable domain is SQTIHQWPATLVQPVGSPLSLECTVEGTSNPNLYWYRQAAGRGLQLLFYSVGIGQISSEVPQNLSASRPQDRQFILSSKKLLLSDSGFYLCAWSVSWNTEAFFGQGTRLTVV.

Only a few counts were recorded for this clonotype. V and J are TRBV7-2 and TRBJ1-2; TRBD1 might be the D (6 bases). Germline CDR1 is SGHTA and CDR2 is FQGNSA. V shed 5 bases and J shed 1 base, with 8 bases lying between them. CDR3 length: 13 amino acids. CDR3 loop: CASSLDSNYGYTF. The CDR3, as DNA: TGTGCCAGCAGCCTGGACAGTAACTATGGCTACACCTTC.

This chain links TRBV20-1 with TRBJ1-2; D is uncertain. The germline V gene encodes CDR1 DFQATT and CDR2 SNEGSKA (reference sequence). The CDR3 is made up of 11 amino acids. V lost 6 bases to trimming and J lost 9 bases, with 14 bases between them. The CDR3 loop reads CSAGGRSSYTF. CDR3 in DNA: TGCAGTGCCGGAGGGAGATCTAGCTACACCTTC.

This clonotype was counted between two and nine times. CDR3 DNA sequence: TGTGCCAGCAGCCAATCATCCCCTTCCCTAGTATTCAATCAGCCCCAGCATTTT. Its translation: CASSQSSPSLVFNQPQHF. J is TRBJ1-5 and V is TRBV14; D is ambiguous. Germline lookup yields CDR1 SGHDN and CDR2 FVKESK. V was trimmed by 2 bases and J by 3 bases, leaving 20 bases between them. CDR3 length: 18 amino acids. The full variable domain, in which reference TRBV14 and TRBJ1-5 provide the parts outside the CDR3, is EAGVTQFPSHSVIEKGQTVTLRCDPISGHDNLYWYRRVMGKEIKFLLHFVKESKQDESGMPNNRFLAERTGGTYSTLKVQPAELEDSGVYFCASSQSSPSLVFNQPQHFGDGTRLSIL.

This clonotype was seen a few times. This rearrangement joins TRBV27 to TRBJ2-3; 15 nucleotides line up with TRBD2. The germline V gene encodes CDR1 MNHEY and CDR2 SMNVEV (reference sequence). CDR3 length: 21 amino acids. Unmatched junction bases numbered 12, after V lost 0 bases and J lost 2 bases. The CDR3 sequence: CASSLSLGLAGGGGLTDTQYF. CDR3 bases: TGTGCCAGCAGTTTATCGCTGGGACTAGCGGGAGGAGGGGGGCTCACAGATACGCAGTATTTT.

The chain combines TRBV20-1 with TRBJ1-4; possible D gene TRBD1, 5 bases. The CDR3 spans 13 residues. Per the germline V gene, CDR1 is DFQATT and CDR2 is SNEGSKA (reference sequence). V was shortened by 6 bases and J by 6 bases, with 14 bases between the two germline ends. CDR3 loop: CSAKQVIDEKLFF. CDR3 nucleotides: TGCAGTGCGAAACAGGTTATTGATGAAAAACTGTTTTTT.